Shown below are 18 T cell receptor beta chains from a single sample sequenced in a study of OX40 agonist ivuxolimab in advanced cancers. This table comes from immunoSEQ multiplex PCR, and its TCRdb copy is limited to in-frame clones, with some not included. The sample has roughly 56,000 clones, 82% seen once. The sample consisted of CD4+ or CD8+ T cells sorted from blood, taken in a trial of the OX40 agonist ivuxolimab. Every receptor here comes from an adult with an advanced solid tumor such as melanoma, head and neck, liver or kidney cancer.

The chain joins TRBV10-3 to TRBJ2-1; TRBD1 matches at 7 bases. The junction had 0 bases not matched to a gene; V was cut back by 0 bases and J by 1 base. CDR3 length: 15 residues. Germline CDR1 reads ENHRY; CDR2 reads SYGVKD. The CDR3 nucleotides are TGTGCCATCAGTGAGTCGACAGGGTCCTACAATGAGCAGTTCTTC. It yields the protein CAISESTGSYNEQFF.

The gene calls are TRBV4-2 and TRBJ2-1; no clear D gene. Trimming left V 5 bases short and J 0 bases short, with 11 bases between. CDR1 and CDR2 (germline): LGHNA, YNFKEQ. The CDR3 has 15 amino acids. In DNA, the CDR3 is TGTGCCAGCAGCTTACCCTTATCCTCCTACAATGAGCAGTTCTTC. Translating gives CASSLPLSSYNEQFF.

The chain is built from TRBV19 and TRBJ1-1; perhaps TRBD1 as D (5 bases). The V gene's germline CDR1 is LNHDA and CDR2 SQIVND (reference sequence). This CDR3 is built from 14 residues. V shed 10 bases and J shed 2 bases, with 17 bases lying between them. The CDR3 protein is CATLEGTKNTEAFF. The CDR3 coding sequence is TGTGCCACTCTAGAGGGGACGAAAAACACTGAAGCTTTCTTT.

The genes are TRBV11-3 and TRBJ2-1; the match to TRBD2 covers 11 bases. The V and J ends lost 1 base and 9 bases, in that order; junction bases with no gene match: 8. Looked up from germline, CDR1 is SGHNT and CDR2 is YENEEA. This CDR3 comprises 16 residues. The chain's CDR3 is CASSLVAGGVGGEQFF. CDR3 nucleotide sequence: TGTGCCAGCAGCTTAGTAGCGGGAGGGGTCGGGGGTGAGCAGTTCTTC.

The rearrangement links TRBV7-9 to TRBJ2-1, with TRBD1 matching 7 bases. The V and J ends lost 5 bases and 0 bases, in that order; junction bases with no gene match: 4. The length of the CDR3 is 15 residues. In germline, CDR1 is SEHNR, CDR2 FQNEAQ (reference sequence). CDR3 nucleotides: TGTGCCAGCAGCCATAGACAGGGCTCCTACAATGAGCAGTTCTTC. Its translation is CASSHRQGSYNEQFF.

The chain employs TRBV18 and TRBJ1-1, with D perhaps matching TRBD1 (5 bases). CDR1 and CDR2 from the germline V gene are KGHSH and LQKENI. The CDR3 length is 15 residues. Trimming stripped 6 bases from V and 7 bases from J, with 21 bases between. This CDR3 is CASSPRGRGKIEAFF. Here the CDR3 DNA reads TGTGCCAGCTCCCCTCGGGGAAGGGGAAAAATTGAAGCTTTCTTT.

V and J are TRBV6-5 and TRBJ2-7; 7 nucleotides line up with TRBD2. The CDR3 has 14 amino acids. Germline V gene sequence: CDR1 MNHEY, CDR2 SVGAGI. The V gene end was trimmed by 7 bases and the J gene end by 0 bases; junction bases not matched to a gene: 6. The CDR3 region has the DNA TGTGCCAGCAAGGTGGGAGGGAGCTCCTACGAGCAGTACTTC. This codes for CASKVGGSSYEQYF.

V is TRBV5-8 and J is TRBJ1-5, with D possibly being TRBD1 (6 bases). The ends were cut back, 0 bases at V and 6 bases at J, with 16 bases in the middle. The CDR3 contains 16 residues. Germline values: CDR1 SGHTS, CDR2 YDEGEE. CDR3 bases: TGTGCCAGCAGCTTGGAGGGTCGAGGGGGAGTTCAGCCCCAGCATTTT. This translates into CASSLEGRGGVQPQHF.

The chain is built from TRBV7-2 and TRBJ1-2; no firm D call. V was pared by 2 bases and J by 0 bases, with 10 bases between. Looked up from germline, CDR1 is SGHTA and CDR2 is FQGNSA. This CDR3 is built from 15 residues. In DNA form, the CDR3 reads TGTGCCAGCAGCTTACAGCAGTTTTCTAACTATGGCTACACCTTC. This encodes CASSLQQFSNYGYTF.

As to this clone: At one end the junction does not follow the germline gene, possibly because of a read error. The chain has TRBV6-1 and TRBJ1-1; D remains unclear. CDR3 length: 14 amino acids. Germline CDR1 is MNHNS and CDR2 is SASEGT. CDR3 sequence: CASSPHPFRRDRHF. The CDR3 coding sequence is TGTGCCAGCAGTCCACACCCTTTTCGACGTGACCGACACTTT.

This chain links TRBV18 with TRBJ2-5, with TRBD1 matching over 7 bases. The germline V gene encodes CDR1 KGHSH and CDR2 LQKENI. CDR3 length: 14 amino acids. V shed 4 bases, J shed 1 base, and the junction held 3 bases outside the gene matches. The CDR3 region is CASSQTGFQETQYF. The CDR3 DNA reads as TGTGCCAGCTCACAGACAGGGTTCCAAGAGACCCAGTACTTC.

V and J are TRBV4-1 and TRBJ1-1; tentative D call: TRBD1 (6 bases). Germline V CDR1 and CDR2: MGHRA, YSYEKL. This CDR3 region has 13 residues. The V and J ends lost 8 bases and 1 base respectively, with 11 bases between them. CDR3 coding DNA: TGCGCCAGCGGATACAGGGAGAACACTGAAGCTTTCTTT. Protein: CASGYRENTEAFF.

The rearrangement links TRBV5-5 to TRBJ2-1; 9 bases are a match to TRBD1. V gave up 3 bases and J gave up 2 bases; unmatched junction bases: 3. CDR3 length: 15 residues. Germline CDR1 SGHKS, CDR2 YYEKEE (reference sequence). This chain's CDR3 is CASSSTGGPYNEQFF. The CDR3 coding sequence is TGTGCCAGCAGCTCCACAGGGGGCCCCTACAATGAGCAGTTCTTC.

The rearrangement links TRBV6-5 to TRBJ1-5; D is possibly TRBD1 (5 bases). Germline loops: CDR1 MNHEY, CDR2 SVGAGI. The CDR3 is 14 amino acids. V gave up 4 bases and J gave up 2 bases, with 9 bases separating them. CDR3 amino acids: CASSSRQRNQPQHF. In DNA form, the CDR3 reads TGTGCCAGCAGTTCAAGACAGCGCAATCAGCCCCAGCATTTT.

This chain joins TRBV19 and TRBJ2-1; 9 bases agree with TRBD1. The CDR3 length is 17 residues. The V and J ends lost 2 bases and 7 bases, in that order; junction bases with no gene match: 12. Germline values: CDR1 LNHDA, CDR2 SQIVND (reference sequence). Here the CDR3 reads CASSIRPDRGRGNEQFF. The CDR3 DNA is TGTGCCAGTAGTATAAGGCCGGACAGGGGTAGGGGTAATGAGCAGTTCTTC. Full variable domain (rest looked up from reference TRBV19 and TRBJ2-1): DGGITQSPKYLFRKEGQNVTLSCEQNLNHDAMYWYRQDPGQGLRLIYYSQIVNDFQKGDIAEGYSVSREKKESFPLTVTSAQKNPTAFYLCASSIRPDRGRGNEQFFGPGTRLTVL.

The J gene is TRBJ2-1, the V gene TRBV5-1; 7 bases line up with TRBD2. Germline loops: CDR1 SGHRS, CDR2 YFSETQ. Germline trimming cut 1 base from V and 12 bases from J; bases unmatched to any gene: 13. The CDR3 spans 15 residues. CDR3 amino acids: CASSLTASGQVGQFF. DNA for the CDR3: TGCGCCAGCAGCTTGACGGCTAGCGGCCAAGTTGGGCAGTTCTTC.

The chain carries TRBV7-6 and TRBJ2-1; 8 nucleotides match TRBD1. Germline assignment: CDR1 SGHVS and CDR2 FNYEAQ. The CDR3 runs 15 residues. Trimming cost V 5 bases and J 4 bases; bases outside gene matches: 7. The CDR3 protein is CASSIGQGGYNEQFF. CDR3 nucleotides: TGTGCCAGCAGCATTGGACAGGGCGGTTACAATGAGCAGTTCTTC.

The CDR3: CASSLAGGGTEAFF. CDR3 nucleotide sequence: TGTGCCAGCAGCTTAGCGGGGGGTGGCACTGAAGCTTTCTTT. This chain links TRBV7-9 with TRBJ1-1; tentative D call: TRBD1 (5 bases). Trimming removed 0 bases from V and 4 bases from J, with 9 bases in between. Germline V gene sequence: CDR1 SEHNR, CDR2 FQNEAQ (reference sequence). The CDR3 has 14 amino acids.